The 2 T cell receptor beta chains given below trace back to one sample, sequenced in a study of OX40 agonist ivuxolimab in advanced cancers. Libraries were built with the immunoSEQ multiplex PCR assay. Sourced from immuneACCESS, this table was stored by TCRdb with only in-frame sequences that have V and J called. A share of the clones is absent; for the studies checked, an unresolved V gene accounts for under half, and the remainder has no known explanation. The sample yields 80,000 to 95,000 clones; 65% to 90% were counted once. The top ten clonotypes cover just under 2% of the sample. The starting material was CD4+ or CD8+ T cells sorted from blood, obtained in a trial of the OX40 agonist ivuxolimab. Source of these receptors: an adult with an advanced solid tumor such as melanoma, head and neck, liver or kidney cancer.

A single count supports this clone. CDR3 sequence: CASSGPGFSEAFF. The CDR3 DNA reads TGTGCCAGCAGTGGGCCCGGGTTCTCTGAAGCTTTCTTT. The chain couples TRBV6-1 to TRBJ1-1; no clear D. The CDR3 consists of 13 residues. Trimming shortened V by 4 bases and J by 6 bases, and 12 bases separated the two germline ends. The germline V gene encodes CDR1 MNHNS and CDR2 SASEGT.

The rearrangement uses TRBV7-3 and TRBJ2-3; no reliable D call. Deletions cut 1 base from V and 5 bases from J, with 4 bases between. CDR1 and CDR2 from the germline V gene are SGHTA and FQGTGA. CDR3 size: 12 residues. The CDR3 sequence is CASSLSLDTQYF. In DNA, the CDR3 is TGTGCCAGCAGCTTAAGCTTAGATACGCAGTATTTT.